This T cell receptor beta chain was sequenced during a study of blood T cell repertoires in COVID-19. On the study more broadly: The analysed material was cDNA or gDNA that came from T cells, B-cell-depleted T cells, or PBMCs.

Repertoires were generated with immunoSEQ multiplex PCR, while TCRdb's copy carries only in-frame clones and drops some. The sample lists under 120,000 clones; around 84% were seen once. CDR1 and CDR2 from the germline V gene are MDHEN and SYDVKM. The length of the CDR3 is 14 residues. V was pared by 6 bases and J by 5 bases, with 7 bases of the junction left unmatched. This chain uses TRBV28 with TRBJ1-5, with 7 bases fitting TRBD1. The origin of this receptor is a human donor in a cohort sampled during active COVID-19. The source material was peripheral blood. CDR3: CASSYLTGDQPQHF. CDR3 sequence (DNA): TGTGCCAGCAGCTACCTTACAGGGGATCAGCCCCAGCATTTT. Drawing the rest from reference TRBV28 and TRBJ1-5, the complete variable domain is DVKVTQSSRYLVKRTGEKVFLECVQDMDHENMFWYRQDPGLGLRLIYFSYDVKMKEKGDIPEGYSVSREKKERFSLILESASTNQTSMYLCASSYLTGDQPQHFGDGTRLSIL.